This TCR beta chain was sequenced during a study of blood T cell repertoires in COVID-19. V was pared by 0 bases and J by 4 bases, with 11 bases between. Per germline, CDR1 SGHNT and CDR2 YYREEE (reference sequence). This CDR3 has 15 amino acids. TCRdb keeps only in-frame clones here, not all; method: immunoSEQ multiplex PCR. In the table there are 150,000 to 200,000 clones, around nine tenths of which are singletons. The sample taken for sequencing was peripheral blood. The chain carries TRBV5-4 and TRBJ2-1; D is possibly TRBD1 (6 bases). The TCR sequence derives from a man younger than 30 with active or convalescent COVID-19. This chain's CDR3 is CASSLDRVEYNEQFF. In nucleotides, the CDR3 is TGTGCCAGCAGCTTGGACAGGGTGGAGTACAATGAGCAGTTCTTC.